This T cell receptor beta chain came from a study of somatic mutations in cytotoxic T cells in rheumatoid arthritis. Study context: Patient blood (approximately 30 ml EDTA) was collected right after diagnosis, preceding any treatment. Some V beta antibody-stained T-cell populations were flow-sorted at nearly 100% purity, including V beta1+ cells sequenced for TCRB.

V gave up 10 bases and J gave up 2 bases; unmatched junction bases: 5. Germline CDR1 is MNHNS and CDR2 is SASEGT. The CDR3 consists of 13 residues. In the source study's methods: Matches to published virus-specific TCRB sequences were rare among patient CD8+ clones larger than 1%. Some clones are missing from TCRdb's copy, which holds only in-frame ones; the method was immunoSEQ multiplex PCR. That table is the source of V, J and clone size, and D and trimming were worked out from the DNA. The table records 16,000 or so clones, nearly 80% of them present only once. Input material: CD8+ T cells sorted from blood. The chain is built from TRBV6-1 and TRBJ2-7; 10 bases are a match to TRBD2. This clonotype was obtained from an adult with rheumatoid arthritis. This CDR3 reads CATPGTSAYEQYF. The DNA of the CDR3 is TGTGCCACCCCCGGGACTAGCGCCTACGAGCAGTACTTC.